This paragraph covers one T cell receptor beta chain sequence. Which antigen it targets is not known. No much larger clone exists at a distance of one base, and base qualities are not known. The data derive from a study of quantifying T cell responses using KT2 cells (dated by TCRdb to 2016 to 2017). Regarding the research as a whole: RNA was DNase-treated and reverse transcribed with TCR alpha and beta constant-region primers, mostly using SuperScript III. To avoid over-amplification, PCR2 was carried out as a SYBR Green qPCR and halted once a predetermined fluorescence threshold was reached. Under optimum conditions, the T4 ligation step was estimated to exceed 8.5% efficiency.

To prepare the library, UMI-ligation and nested PCR was applied. A single-stranded oligonucleotide carrying the Illumina SP2 sequence and a UMI was ligated to the cDNA 3' end using T4 RNA ligase 1. PCR1 consisted of three to four cycles (98 degrees C 15 s, 69 degrees C 30 s, 72 degrees C 40 s), and for the beta primer an equimolar mix of RC1.1 and RC1.2 was used to cover TRBC1 and TRBC2. From PCR2 onward, TCR alpha and beta chains were processed separately, with sample indices and Illumina adaptors added. The UMI was composed of 12 random nucleotides, arranged as two hexamers separated by a spacer, and was positioned after an 8-base spacer. Sequencing was done on an Illumina MiSeq using v2 2x251 paired-end chemistry, usually with 11 to 12 samples per run. To boost diversity, each sequencing library was supplemented with PhiX DNA at 5-7%. In the paper's pipeline: Raw reads were converted to FASTQ with bcl2fastq and demultiplexed by dual indices using Demultiplexor. V and J genes were assigned by Decombinator through tag matching that permitted a single base-pair mismatch. UMIs were used by Collapsinator to correct both sequencing errors and frequency errors caused by PCR heterogeneity. CDR3Translator converted Decombinator identifiers to nucleotide sequence, translated to amino acids, and extracted CDR3 using C- and N-terminal motifs. Each distinct KT2 TCR was counted as a cluster of KT2 sequences sharing one unique molecular identifier. In-frame beta chains were kept once TCRdb had trimmed the public reads at Q25 with fastp and called clones with MiXCR. Entries are consolidated by CDR3 protein sequence, retaining the most common genes and DNA. TCRdb, not the authors, supplied the V and J calls. The sample table shows 31,000 or so distinct CDR3 sequences, and under 13% are seen once. Clones ranked in the top ten supply 9.5% to 10% of the sample.

Trimming removed 4 bases from V and 5 bases from J; the gene matches leave 6 bases unexplained. CDR1 and CDR2, per the germline V gene, are SNHLY and FYNNEI. There are 15 amino acids in the CDR3, from cysteine to phenylalanine inclusive. Kept here is only the CDR3 DNA, which spans 45 bases and is read in frame from base 1. On the study overall, not on this receptor specifically: Counts of KT2 alpha and beta sequences scaled linearly with input KT2 cell number over several orders of magnitude. The study did not include a side-by-side comparison of this pipeline with other TCR sequencing techniques. Saturation in the detection of KT2 sequences was observed at very high KT2 spike-in numbers. Even at the lowest spike-in tested, roughly one KT2 cell per 100,000 PBMC, KT2 sequences were still detected.

Known numbers of KT2, a T cell clone whose TCR had been sequenced previously, were spiked into unfractionated PBMC to test the sensitivity and accuracy of the pipeline. A range of KT2-to-PBMC ratios was set up by mixing KT2 cells into a fixed number of PBMC. The sample was PBMCs spiked with cells of the T cell clone KT2. This chain joins TRBV2 to TRBJ2-1; 9 junctional bases match TRBD2. The TCR was taken from a human donor. The sequenced DNA is TGTGCCAGCAGTGTACTAGCGGGCCTTAACAATGAGCAGTTCTTC. It translates to CASSVLAGLNNEQFF.